A selection of T cell receptor beta chains follows, all from one sample in a study of regulatory T cells in long-lasting Graves disease. Each CDR3 protein is one row after TCRdb ran MiXCR on the multiplex PCR reads. The data contain hundreds of thousands of distinct CDR3 sequences, about a sixth of them singletons. These data also featured in a second study, about T cells in Graves' hyperthyroidism and ophthalmopathy.

The sample in question was peripheral blood mononuclear cells (PBMCs), obtained at new diagnosis, from a patient treated with antithyroid drugs. Source of these receptors: a woman in her 30s with Graves disease. Each CDR3 is given with its conserved first and last residue. The D gene is left open where the match is weak. Size tells how often a clone was seen (once, few, many) or the class of an expanded clone, and some rows leave it out.

abundance: many; d_gene: TRBD2; v_gene: TRBV7-2; j_gene: TRBJ2-3; CDR3nt: TGTGCCAGCAGCTCGCGACTAGCGGGAGGTGTGGATACGCAGTATTTT; CDR3aa: CASSSRLAGGVDTQYF
abundance: many; d_gene: .; v_gene: TRBV6-1; j_gene: TRBJ2-7; CDR3nt: TGTGCCAGCAGTGATGCCGGGACAACCTCCTACGAGCAGTACTTC; CDR3aa: CASSDAGTTSYEQYF
abundance: many; d_gene: .; v_gene: TRBV30; j_gene: TRBJ2-3; CDR3nt: TGTGCCTGGATGACTGAGACTAGCACAGATACGCAGTATTTT; CDR3aa: CAWMTETSTDTQYF
abundance: many; d_gene: TRBD2; v_gene: TRBV4-1; j_gene: TRBJ2-7; CDR3nt: TGTGCCAGCAGCCAAGATCCTAGCGGGATATCCTACGAGCAGTACTTC; CDR3aa: CASSQDPSGISYEQYF
abundance: many; d_gene: TRBD1; v_gene: TRBV7-2; j_gene: TRBJ2-7; CDR3nt: TGTGCCAGCACCTTAACAGGGGTGCTCGACGAGCAGTACTTC; CDR3aa: CASTLTGVLDEQYF
abundance: many; d_gene: .; v_gene: TRBV29-1; j_gene: TRBJ2-3; CDR3nt: TGCAGCGTTGAAATGGGGGACACAGATACGCAGTATTTT; CDR3aa: CSVEMGDTDTQYF
abundance: .; d_gene: .; v_gene: TRBV7-8; j_gene: TRBJ2-4; CDR3nt: TGTGCCAGCAGCACCCCCTCAGGGCAGCTAGCCAAAAACATTCAGTACTTC; CDR3aa: CASSTPSGQLAKNIQYF
abundance: many; d_gene: .; v_gene: TRBV30; j_gene: TRBJ2-2; CDR3nt: TGTGCCCTCCGGAGCTCTAAGACCGGGGAGCTGTTTTTT; CDR3aa: CALRSSKTGELFF
abundance: .; d_gene: TRBD1; v_gene: TRBV7-9; j_gene: TRBJ1-4; CDR3nt: TGTGCCAGCAGATCACCCCGGGACAGGGTTAGATCCGGTGAAAAACTGTTTTTT; CDR3aa: CASRSPRDRVRSGEKLFF
abundance: .; d_gene: TRBD2; v_gene: TRBV7-6; j_gene: TRBJ2-1; CDR3nt: TGTGCCAGCTCGGCTAGCGGGGCGGGGGAGCAGTTCTTC; CDR3aa: CASSASGAGEQFF
abundance: few; d_gene: .; v_gene: TRBV6-5; j_gene: TRBJ1-6; CDR3nt: TGTGCCAGCAGTTACTCTTCTTGGTCACCCCTCCACTTT; CDR3aa: CASSYSSWSPLHF
abundance: many; d_gene: TRBD1; v_gene: TRBV2; j_gene: TRBJ2-7; CDR3nt: TGTGCCAGCAGCCGGGACAGGGCAACCTACGAGCAGTACTTC; CDR3aa: CASSRDRATYEQYF
abundance: once; d_gene: .; v_gene: TRBV14; j_gene: TRBJ2-2; CDR3nt: TGTGCCAGCAGCCTTTGGACGGGGAGCGGGGAGCTGTTTTTT; CDR3aa: CASSLWTGSGELFF
abundance: many; d_gene: .; v_gene: TRBV10-1; j_gene: TRBJ1-1; CDR3nt: TGCGCCAGCAGTGCATGGCAGAACACTGAAGCTTTCTTT; CDR3aa: CASSAWQNTEAFF
abundance: few; d_gene: TRBD1; v_gene: TRBV4-1; j_gene: TRBJ1-1; CDR3nt: TGCGCCAGCAGCCAAGAGCCCGGGACAGGATCCTGGGTTAGTACTGAAGCTTTCTTT; CDR3aa: CASSQEPGTGSWVSTEAFF
abundance: few; d_gene: .; v_gene: TRBV28; j_gene: TRBJ1-4; CDR3nt: TGTGCCAGCTCGGGTGGTGAAAAACTGTTTTTT; CDR3aa: CASSGGEKLFF
abundance: few; d_gene: TRBD2; v_gene: TRBV5-1; j_gene: TRBJ2-7; CDR3nt: TGCGCCAGCAGCTTAGGTTTAGCGGGGACCTCCTACGAGCAGTACTTC; CDR3aa: CASSLGLAGTSYEQYF
abundance: .; d_gene: TRBD2; v_gene: TRBV19; j_gene: TRBJ2-1; CDR3nt: TGTGCCAGTAGTATATGGGGCGCTAGCGGGTCCTTATGGGATGAGCAGTTCTTC; CDR3aa: CASSIWGASGSLWDEQFF
abundance: .; d_gene: .; v_gene: TRBV5-1; j_gene: TRBJ1-6; CDR3nt: TGCGCCAGCAGCCCTCGGGCAGGGGAGCTACCCCTCCACTTT; CDR3aa: CASSPRAGELPLHF
abundance: few; d_gene: TRBD1; v_gene: TRBV30; j_gene: TRBJ2-6; CDR3nt: TGTGCCTGGAGTAGGGACAGGCGAAGCTCTGGGGCCAACGTCCTGACTTTC; CDR3aa: CAWSRDRRSSGANVLTF
abundance: .; d_gene: TRBD2; v_gene: TRBV4-2; j_gene: TRBJ2-1; CDR3nt: TGTGCCAGCAGCCATTTGAAGCGGGAAAAGGTAGATGAGCAGTTCTTC; CDR3aa: CASSHLKREKVDEQFF
abundance: many; d_gene: .; v_gene: TRBV20-1; j_gene: TRBJ1-1; CDR3nt: TGCAGTGCTAGTCCGGGAGTAGGGGACACTGAAGCTTTCTTT; CDR3aa: CSASPGVGDTEAFF
abundance: many; d_gene: .; v_gene: TRBV11-2; j_gene: TRBJ2-7; CDR3nt: TGTGCCAGCAGCTTAGATCCACTCTCCTACGAGCAGTACTTC; CDR3aa: CASSLDPLSYEQYF
abundance: many; d_gene: TRBD1; v_gene: TRBV20-1; j_gene: TRBJ1-6; CDR3nt: TGCAGTGCTAGCGACAGGGAGAATTCACCCCTCCACTTT; CDR3aa: CSASDRENSPLHF
abundance: .; d_gene: TRBD1; v_gene: TRBV5-4; j_gene: TRBJ2-1; CDR3nt: TGTGCCAGCAGCTCTGGACAGGGCGGGCAGTTCTTC; CDR3aa: CASSSGQGGQFF
abundance: many; d_gene: TRBD1; v_gene: TRBV2; j_gene: TRBJ1-1; CDR3nt: TGTGCCAGCAGTGGTCAGGGGGCCGACACTGAAGCTTTCTTT; CDR3aa: CASSGQGADTEAFF
abundance: .; d_gene: .; v_gene: TRBV4-3; j_gene: TRBJ2-5; CDR3nt: TGCGCCAGCAGCCAAGACTACCGGGACACGAAGACCCAGTACTTC; CDR3aa: CASSQDYRDTKTQYF
abundance: .; d_gene: .; v_gene: TRBV28; j_gene: TRBJ2-3; CDR3nt: TGTGCCAGCAGTTTATTAGCTAGCGGCACAGATACGCAGTATTTT; CDR3aa: CASSLLASGTDTQYF
abundance: many; d_gene: TRBD1; v_gene: TRBV2; j_gene: TRBJ1-3; CDR3nt: TGTGCCAGCAGTTCCGGACAGGGACGTGGAAACACCATATATTTT; CDR3aa: CASSSGQGRGNTIYF
abundance: many; d_gene: .; v_gene: TRBV28; j_gene: TRBJ1-2; CDR3nt: TGTGCCAGCAGTTTAAGAGGGCAAGTTAACTATGGCTACACCTTC; CDR3aa: CASSLRGQVNYGYTF
abundance: few; d_gene: TRBD1; v_gene: TRBV10-3; j_gene: TRBJ1-5; CDR3nt: TGTGCCACCGGGGGACAGGACAGCAATCAGCCCCAGCATTTT; CDR3aa: CATGGQDSNQPQHF
abundance: few; d_gene: TRBD1; v_gene: TRBV4-1; j_gene: TRBJ1-1; CDR3nt: TGCGCCAGCAGCCACGGACAGGGGCGGAACACTGAAGCTTTCTTT; CDR3aa: CASSHGQGRNTEAFF
abundance: .; d_gene: .; v_gene: TRBV29-1; j_gene: TRBJ1-1; CDR3nt: TGCAGCGTTGAACAGGGCTTGGGCACTGAAGCTTTCTTT; CDR3aa: CSVEQGLGTEAFF
abundance: many; d_gene: .; v_gene: TRBV3-1; j_gene: TRBJ2-1; CDR3nt: TGTGCCAGCAGCCAAGCGGGACGGGGGGCGGATGAGCAGTTCTTC; CDR3aa: CASSQAGRGADEQFF
abundance: few; d_gene: .; v_gene: TRBV28; j_gene: TRBJ2-5; CDR3nt: TGTGCCAGCAGTTTAGGTTCGGGAGTGCCGACCCGGTACTTC; CDR3aa: CASSLGSGVPTRYF
abundance: many; d_gene: TRBD1; v_gene: TRBV7-9; j_gene: TRBJ2-5; CDR3nt: TGTGCCAGCAGCTTAGACAGGGGGTATCCGGAGACCCAGTACTTC; CDR3aa: CASSLDRGYPETQYF